This T cell receptor (beta chain) was sequenced during a study of T cell changes during pregnancy in multiple sclerosis. V gave up 4 bases and J gave up 8 bases; unmatched junction bases: 7. This CDR3 is built from 13 residues. In germline, CDR1 is SQVTM, CDR2 ANQGSEA. TCRdb keeps only in-frame clones here, not all; method: immunoSEQ multiplex PCR. The sample records some 85,000 clones, roughly 94% being singletons. Sample: peripheral blood, taken in the third trimester of pregnancy. This chain connects TRBV29-1 to TRBJ1-4; 7 bases agree with TRBD1. The TCR was taken from a female donor with multiple sclerosis, enrolled in a pregnancy study. CDR3 region: CSVGGTEGEKLFF. CDR3 coding DNA: TGCAGCGTTGGCGGGACAGAGGGGGAAAAACTGTTTTTT. The complete variable domain, with remaining parts taken from reference TRBV29-1 and TRBJ1-4, reads SAVISQKPSRDICQRGTSLTIQCQVDSQVTMMFWYRQQPGQSLTLIATANQGSEATYESGFVIDKFPISRPNLTFSTLTVSNMSPEDSSIYLCSVGGTEGEKLFFGSGTQLSVL.